This entry is about one T cell receptor (beta chain). This sample is drawn from a study of blood T cell repertoires in COVID-19. Germline values: CDR1 MDHEN, CDR2 SYDVKM. The length of the CDR3 is 15 residues. Trimming removed 2 bases from V and 8 bases from J; junction bases left unmatched: 10. Clones were read by immunoSEQ multiplex PCR, and TCRdb kept only the in-frame ones, dropping some. The sample has a few hundred thousand clones; around 85% are singletons. The cohort comprised adults aged about 18 to 100 years residing in approximately 22 US areas. Clinical histories supplied by participants themselves formed the basis of cohort assignment.

The sequence came from a woman aged 40 to 50 with acute COVID-19. Source material: PBMCs or T cells enriched from blood (not recorded which). The chain uses TRBV28 and TRBJ1-2; 8 bases agree with TRBD1. For the CDR3, the DNA is TGTGCCAGCAGTTTAACTTCAGGGGGCGCCGGGGGCTACACCTTC. Protein sequence: CASSLTSGGAGGYTF.